Listed below are T cell receptor beta chains from one sample, sequenced in a study of T cell repertoires in cytomegalovirus infection. Via MiXCR, TCRdb re-called the reads, giving one row per CDR3 protein. There are roughly 51,000 distinct CDR3 sequences in the sample; 15% to 25% occur only once, and approximately 26% lies in the top ten. The antigens of these receptors remain unknown. Sequences were derived from CD8+ T cells from cultured PBMCs, sampled from culture after CMV antigen stimulation. The receptors come from a human donor in good health (CMV status not recorded). Some clones in this sample may be carry-over from other donors' samples. CDR3s include the opening cysteine and the closing phenylalanine or tryptophan. Fields, in order: CDR3 DNA, CDR3 protein, J gene, clone size, D gene, V gene, CDR3 length. The D gene is left open where the match is weak. Clone size is given for some rows only: seen once, a few or many times, or a class if the clone is expanded.

TGTGCCTGGAGTCCCATAGACTCGTCCTACGAGCAGTACTTC	CAWSPIDSSYEQYF	TRBJ2-7	few	-	TRBV30	14
TGTGCCAGAAGCTTGGCGCCTCGGAGTGTTGGCACCGGGGAGCTGTTTTTT	CARSLAPRSVGTGELFF	TRBJ2-2	few	-	TRBV5-3	17
TGCAGTGCTAGGGGTCCCGGGACTAGCGGGACGGGGATTGAGACCCAGTACTTC	CSARGPGTSGTGIETQYF	TRBJ2-5	few	TRBD2	TRBV20-1	18
TGTGCCAGCACCTCGCAGGCCAAGGAGCAGTTCTTC	CASTSQAKEQFF	TRBJ2-1	-	-	TRBV6-6	12
TGTGCCAGCAGCTTAGACCCAGGGGCCTACGAGCAGTACTTC	CASSLDPGAYEQYF	TRBJ2-7	few	-	TRBV7-2	14
TGTGCCAGCAGCGCAGACAGGGACGGCGAGCAGTACTTC	CASSADRDGEQYF	TRBJ2-7	-	TRBD1	TRBV5-4	13
TGTGCCAGCAGTATTCGACAGGGCTGGGAAAAACTGTTTTTT	CASSIRQGWEKLFF	TRBJ1-4	few	TRBD1	TRBV27	14
TGCGCCAGCAGCCTCTTTGTGTCGGCTATTGCTCAGGGGAACACTGAAGCTTTCTTT	CASSLFVSAIAQGNTEAFF	TRBJ1-1	-	-	TRBV4-3	19
TGTGCCAGCAGCAGGACAGGGCTGGACACAGATACGCAGTATTTT	CASSRTGLDTDTQYF	TRBJ2-3	-	TRBD1	TRBV7-9	15
TGTGCCAGCAGTTTGAGGGCTGGCATTGAGCAGTTCTTC	CASSLRAGIEQFF	TRBJ2-1	many	-	TRBV27	13
TGTGCCAGCAGCCAGGGACAGGGAGCCAACAATGAGCAGTTCTTC	CASSQGQGANNEQFF	TRBJ2-1	few	TRBD1	TRBV7-9	15
TGTGCCAGCAGCCCCCAAAAGGGCTCCTACAATGAGCAGTTCTTC	CASSPQKGSYNEQFF	TRBJ2-1	-	-	TRBV7-2	15
TGTGCCAGCAGCACAGGGGGAACTGAAGCTTTCTTT	CASSTGGTEAFF	TRBJ1-1	few	TRBD1	TRBV27	12
TGTGCCACCAGTGATTGGTCAGGGAAGGATGAGCAGTTCTTC	CATSDWSGKDEQFF	TRBJ2-1	-	-	TRBV24-1	14
TGTGCCAGCAAGTTGGCCCCCAGGGTAGGGTCCTACGAGCAGTACTTC	CASKLAPRVGSYEQYF	TRBJ2-7	-	-	TRBV28	16
TGTGCCAGCAGCTTGATGCAGGGACCCTTCTCTGGGGCCAACGTCCTGACTTTC	CASSLMQGPFSGANVLTF	TRBJ2-6	medium-sized	-	TRBV5-5	18
TGTGCCAGTAGTGAGGGGCCCGGGTACGAGCAGTACTTC	CASSEGPGYEQYF	TRBJ2-7	-	-	TRBV19	13
TGTGCCACCAGTAAGATTGGGGGCAATGAGCAGTTCTTC	CATSKIGGNEQFF	TRBJ2-1	once	-	TRBV24-1	13
TGTGCCAGCAGCTTAAGGGGGGGGATGAGCTACGAGCAGTACTTC	CASSLRGGMSYEQYF	TRBJ2-7	-	-	TRBV7-6	15
TGTGCCAGCAGCGCGGGGGCGGGGTGGGTCTACGAGCAGTACTTC	CASSAGAGWVYEQYF	TRBJ2-7	few	-	TRBV7-2	15
TGTGCCAGCAGTTACTACGGGGGAGGGTCGACCACCGGGGAGCTGTTTTTT	CASSYYGGGSTTGELFF	TRBJ2-2	-	TRBD2	TRBV6-5	17
TGTGCCAGCAGATCTACTAGCGGGGGGGCGGAGACCCAGTACTTC	CASRSTSGGAETQYF	TRBJ2-5	-	TRBD2	TRBV7-2	15
TGTGCCAGTAGTCCAGCGGGATTATACAATGAGCAGTTCTTC	CASSPAGLYNEQFF	TRBJ2-1	-	TRBD2	TRBV19	14
TGTGCCAGCAGCGTAGCAGGGGAGTTGCGAGTTAATGAGCAGTTCTTC	CASSVAGELRVNEQFF	TRBJ2-1	once	-	TRBV9	16
TGTGCCAGCAGCCCGGGGGGCCAAGAGACCCAGTACTTC	CASSPGGQETQYF	TRBJ2-5	-	TRBD2	TRBV7-9	13
TGCGCCAGCAGTCAACAAGGGGTCTCGCAGTATTTT	CASSQQGVSQYF	TRBJ2-3	-	-	TRBV23-1	12
TGTGCCAGCAGTTGGACTACACAAGATACGCAGTATTTT	CASSWTTQDTQYF	TRBJ2-3	few	-	TRBV6-4	13
TGTGCCAGCAGTGAAGTGGTTAGCGGGTTAAGCACAGATACGCAGTATTTT	CASSEVVSGLSTDTQYF	TRBJ2-3	-	TRBD2	TRBV6-1	17
TGTGCCATCAGTGCGGGAGGTGAAGCTTTCTTT	CAISAGGEAFF	TRBJ1-1	-	-	TRBV10-3	11
TGTGCCAGCAGTTACTCTCAGGGGGGCAATGAGCAGTTCTTC	CASSYSQGGNEQFF	TRBJ2-1	-	-	TRBV6-8	14
TGTGCCAGCAGCTTAGCGAGGAATGAGCAGTTCTTC	CASSLARNEQFF	TRBJ2-1	few	-	TRBV7-2	12
TGTGCCAGCAGTCCCGGACTTTTCCTCTACGAGCAGTACTTC	CASSPGLFLYEQYF	TRBJ2-7	-	-	TRBV6-2/TRBV6-3	14
TGTGCCAGTAGTATAGATATGGGCTACACTGAAGCTTTCTTT	CASSIDMGYTEAFF	TRBJ1-1	few	-	TRBV19	14
TGTGCCAGTAGTATGTTTAAAACCCCGGGCCCGAACACTGAAGCTTTCTTT	CASSMFKTPGPNTEAFF	TRBJ1-1	few	-	TRBV19	17
TGTGCCAGCAGACGGGGCGCGGGCACCGGGGAGCTGTTTTTT	CASRRGAGTGELFF	TRBJ2-2	few	-	TRBV27	14
TGTGCCAGCAGCGTAGGAGAGCGGACCCACCAAGAGACCCAGTACTTC	CASSVGERTHQETQYF	TRBJ2-5	-	-	TRBV9	16
TGTGCCACGACCGGGGACAGGCCCGCTGAAGCTTTCTTT	CATTGDRPAEAFF	TRBJ1-1	-	TRBD1	TRBV6-5	13
TGTGCCAGCAGCTTAGCGCAGGGTGCCGGGGAGCTGTTTTTT	CASSLAQGAGELFF	TRBJ2-2	-	-	TRBV7-6	14
TGTGCCAGCAGCTACGGGGACAGGGAGCAGAAACAGTACTTC	CASSYGDREQKQYF	TRBJ2-7	many	TRBD1	TRBV7-9	14
TGTGCCAGCAGCCCCATTGTAAGGACGGGCTTCCAAGAGACCCAGTACTTC	CASSPIVRTGFQETQYF	TRBJ2-5	-	-	TRBV5-4	17
TGTGCCAGCAGTGGGTTTCGGGAGCAGTACTTC	CASSGFREQYF	TRBJ2-7	many	-	TRBV2	11
TGCAGTGCTAGAGACAGAACCCACTTATACAATGAGCAGTTCTTC	CSARDRTHLYNEQFF	TRBJ2-1	-	-	TRBV20-1	15
TGTGCCAGCAGTGAAATGGGTGGAGGGGGCTACACCTTC	CASSEMGGGGYTF	TRBJ1-2	-	-	TRBV6-1	13
TGTGCCAGCAGCATCACAAGCGGGGGGGCAACTGAGCAGTTCTTC	CASSITSGGATEQFF	TRBJ2-1	few	TRBD2	TRBV7-2	15
TGTGCCAGTAGTATCACTCGGGGGTACGAGCAGTACTTC	CASSITRGYEQYF	TRBJ2-7	-	-	TRBV19	13
TGCGCCAGCAGCCAAGATCGGGATTACGAGCAGTACTTC	CASSQDRDYEQYF	TRBJ2-7	few	-	TRBV4-1	13
TGTGCCAGCAGCTATACCGGGACAAGGGGGAAGACCCAGTACTTC	CASSYTGTRGKTQYF	TRBJ2-5	-	-	TRBV5-6	15
TGTGCCAGCAGTTACTCGGTGGTCTTCGAAAACACCATATATTTT	CASSYSVVFENTIYF	TRBJ1-3	few	-	TRBV6-2/TRBV6-3	15
TGTGCCAGCAGTGACCGTATCGTAGGGGGGTATGGCTACACCTTC	CASSDRIVGGYGYTF	TRBJ1-2	-	-	TRBV12-3/TRBV12-4	15
TGTGCCAGCAGGGAGGGGTTGGGGGCTTTCTTT	CASREGLGAFF	TRBJ1-1	medium-sized	-	TRBV12-3/TRBV12-4	11
TGTGCCATCAGTGAGGTGGGGACCCCCAGGAGGGCTTTCTTT	CAISEVGTPRRAFF	TRBJ1-1	-	-	TRBV10-3	14
TGTGCCAGCACTGCTTGGGACGCCGGTAGCAATCAGCCCCAGCATTTT	CASTAWDAGSNQPQHF	TRBJ1-5	medium-sized	-	TRBV6-2/TRBV6-3	16
TGTGCCAGCAGTCATGGACCGGGAGTTTATGGCTACACCTTC	CASSHGPGVYGYTF	TRBJ1-2	-	-	TRBV7-2	14
TGCGCCAGCAGCTTGGTCGATAGGCGCTCCTACGAGCAGTACTTC	CASSLVDRRSYEQYF	TRBJ2-7	few	-	TRBV5-1	15
TGTGCCATCAGTGAAGCGGGACTGAGCAATGAGCAGTTCTTC	CAISEAGLSNEQFF	TRBJ2-1	many	TRBD2	TRBV10-3	14
TGTGCCAGCAGCTTAATGGGACAGGGGGCCAATCAGCCCCAGCATTTT	CASSLMGQGANQPQHF	TRBJ1-5	few	TRBD1	TRBV7-2	16
TGTGCCAGTACCCTTTACGGCAGGAACACCGGGGAGCTGTTTTTT	CASTLYGRNTGELFF	TRBJ2-2	-	-	TRBV19	15
TGTGCCAGCAGCTCCACAGGGGGACCTACAAACTATGGCTACACCTTC	CASSSTGGPTNYGYTF	TRBJ1-2	few	TRBD1	TRBV7-8	16
TGTGCCATCAGTGAGACAGGACTTTACGAGCAGTACTTC	CAISETGLYEQYF	TRBJ2-7	-	-	TRBV10-3	13